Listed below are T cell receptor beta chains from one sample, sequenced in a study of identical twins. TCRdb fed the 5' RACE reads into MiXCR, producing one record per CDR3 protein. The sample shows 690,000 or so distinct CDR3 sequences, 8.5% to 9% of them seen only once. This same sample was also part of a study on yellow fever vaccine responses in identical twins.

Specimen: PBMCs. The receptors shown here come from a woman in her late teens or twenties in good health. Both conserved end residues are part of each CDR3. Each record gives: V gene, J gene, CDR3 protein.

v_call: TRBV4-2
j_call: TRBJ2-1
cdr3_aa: CASSHSEKQFF

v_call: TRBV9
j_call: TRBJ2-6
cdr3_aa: CASSVVAGGPGANVLTF

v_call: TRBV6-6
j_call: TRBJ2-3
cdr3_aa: CASSKSTDTQYF

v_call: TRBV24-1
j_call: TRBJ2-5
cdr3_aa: CATSDFPGGGETQYF

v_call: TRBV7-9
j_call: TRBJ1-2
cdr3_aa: CASSMETGLNGYTF

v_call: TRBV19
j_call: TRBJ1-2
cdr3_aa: CASSRQGSLDGYTF

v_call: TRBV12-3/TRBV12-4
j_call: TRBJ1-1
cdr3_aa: CASSHGDGTEAFF

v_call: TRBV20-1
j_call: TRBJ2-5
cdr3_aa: CSARDQVRGETQYF

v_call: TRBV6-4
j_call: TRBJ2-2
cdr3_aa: CASAPSAGFPGELFF

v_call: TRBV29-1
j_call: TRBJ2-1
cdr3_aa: CSAWGAGAGEQFF

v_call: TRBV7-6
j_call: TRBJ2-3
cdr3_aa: CASSSLPRTDTQYF

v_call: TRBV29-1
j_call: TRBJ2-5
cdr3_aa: CSVEETQYF

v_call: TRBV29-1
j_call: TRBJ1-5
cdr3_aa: CSVGNANRQPQHF

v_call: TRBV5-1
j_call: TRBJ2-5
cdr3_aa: CASSLYRGEETQYF

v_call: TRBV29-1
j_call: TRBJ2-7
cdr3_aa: CSVGTAASYEQYF

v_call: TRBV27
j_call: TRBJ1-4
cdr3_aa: CASSSGTGYEKLFF

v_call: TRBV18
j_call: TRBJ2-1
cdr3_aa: CASSPKTRSNEQFF

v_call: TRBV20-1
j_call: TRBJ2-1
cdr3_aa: CSARGRSYYNEQFF

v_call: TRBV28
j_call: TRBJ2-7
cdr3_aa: CASSLSLVREQYF

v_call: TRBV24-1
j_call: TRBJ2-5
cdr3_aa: CATSRSAGGQETQYF

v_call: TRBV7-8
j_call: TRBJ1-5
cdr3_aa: CASSPGQGRNQPQHF